These 28 T cell receptor beta chains originate from one sample sequenced in a study of identical twins. TCRdb reanalysed the 5' RACE reads using MiXCR and keeps one entry per CDR3 protein. The data show roughly 1.6 million distinct CDR3 sequences, with about 32% seen just once and around 0.25% held by the top ten. The sample was cord blood. These receptors were collected from a newborn girl in good health.

J is TRBJ2-7 and V is TRBV4-1; D ambiguous. Germline CDR1 MGHRA, CDR2 YSYEKL. Trimming took 1 base from V and 7 from J, leaving 14 bases between them. The CDR3 covers 14 residues. CDR3: CASSQAFSYNEQYF. CDR3 nucleotide sequence: TGCGCCAGCAGCCAAGCGTTCTCCTACAATGAGCAGTACTTC.

The chain links TRBV27 to TRBJ2-7; TRBD1 aligns across 10 bases. This CDR3 contains 15 residues. V trimming: 7 bases; J trimming: 2 bases; junction bases outside the gene matches: 8. CDR1 and CDR2 from the germline V gene are MNHEY and SMNVEV (reference sequence). The CDR3 region has the DNA TGTGCCAGCACTCTACGGACAGGGGGTACCTACGAGCAGTACTTC. Encoded protein: CASTLRTGGTYEQYF.

This clonotype was recorded a few times. The rearrangement joins TRBV2 to TRBJ2-7; D is undetermined. Trimming shortened V by 7 bases and J by 3 bases, and 16 bases separated the two germline ends. Germline CDR1 SNHLY, CDR2 FYNNEI. This CDR3 comprises 14 residues. The DNA for the CDR3 is TGTGCCAGCACGTACCACCAGCAGTACTACGAGCAGTACTTC. It translates to CASTYHQQYYEQYF.

This clonotype was seen a handful of times. The V gene is TRBV9, the J gene TRBJ2-3; tentative D call: TRBD2 (6 bases). The CDR3 contains 16 residues. The V gene lost 0 bases and the J gene lost 3 bases, with 14 bases spanning the gap. Germline CDR1 SGDLS, CDR2 YYNGEE. The CDR3 loop reads CASSVAGGVLTDTQYF. The CDR3 DNA reads TGTGCCAGCAGCGTAGCGGGCGGGGTGCTTACAGATACGCAGTATTTT.

V is TRBV20-1 and J is TRBJ1-1; no firm D call. The V end was cut by 1 base, the J end by 6 bases, with 9 bases between. Germline CDR1 reads DFQATT; CDR2 reads SNEGSKA (reference sequence). The CDR3 has 12 amino acids. The CDR3 nucleotides read TGCAGTGCTAGAGTCGGGAGGCCTGAAGCTTTCTTT. It codes for CSARVGRPEAFF.

This clonotype has a handful of counts. The V call is TRBV10-3, the J call TRBJ1-2; 9 bases fit TRBD1. With V trimmed by 0 bases and J by 3 bases, 5 bases remained unmatched. The CDR3 is 16 amino acids. The V gene's germline CDR1 is ENHRY and CDR2 SYGVKD. CDR3 residues: CAISESPGQGDYGYTF. CDR3 DNA sequence: TGTGCCATCAGTGAGTCGCCGGGACAGGGTGACTATGGCTACACCTTC.

The rearrangement uses TRBV4-1 and TRBJ2-4; D is possibly TRBD2 (6 bases). CDR1 and CDR2 (germline): MGHRA, YSYEKL. CDR3 size: 16 residues. With 2 bases removed from V and 0 bases from J, the gap between germline ends came to 11 bases. The CDR3 nucleotides are TGCGCCAGCAGCCAACTGGGACTTCTAGCCAAAAACATTCAGTACTTC. It encodes CASSQLGLLAKNIQYF.

The chain combines TRBV4-1 with TRBJ1-2; D is unresolved. Germline loops: CDR1 MGHRA, CDR2 YSYEKL. Deletions cut 4 bases from V and 4 bases from J, with 16 bases between. This CDR3 has 15 residues. CDR3 loop: CASSRRSEKAYGYTF. CDR3 nucleotides: TGCGCCAGCAGCCGACGGAGCGAAAAAGCCTATGGCTACACCTTC.

This clonotype was detected only once. The chain uses TRBV5-1 and TRBJ1-1; D is undetermined. The CDR3 runs to 12 residues. Germline lookup yields CDR1 SGHRS and CDR2 YFSETQ. Trimming cost V 2 bases and J 5 bases, with 7 bases left between them. Here the CDR3 DNA reads TGCGCCAGCAGCTTACCGAGGACTGAAGCTTTCTTT. Translated: CASSLPRTEAFF.

The chain combines TRBV7-2 with TRBJ2-3; D gene unclear. V was pared by 0 bases and J by 6 bases, with 7 bases between. CDR1 is SGHTA, CDR2 FQGNSA, per germline. The CDR3 runs to 13 residues. The CDR3 loop reads CASSLARDDTQYF. The CDR3 DNA reads as TGTGCCAGCAGCTTAGCCAGAGATGATACGCAGTATTTT. The variable domain in full, completed from reference TRBV7-2 and TRBJ2-3, reads GAGVSQSPSNKVTEKGKDVELRCDPISGHTALYWYRQSLGQGLEFLIYFQGNSAPDKSGLPSDRFSAERTGGSVSTLTIQRTQQEDSAVYLCASSLARDDTQYFGPGTRLTVL.

This clonotype has a handful of counts. V gene TRBV27 combines with J gene TRBJ2-1; D is uncertain. The ends were cut back, 1 base at V and 1 base at J, with 14 bases in the middle. Germline CDR1 MNHEY, CDR2 SMNVEV (reference sequence). The CDR3 totals 17 residues. As DNA, the CDR3 is TGTGCCAGCAGTTTATTTTTCCGCGGCAGGTCCTACAATGAGCAGTTCTTC. Translating gives CASSLFFRGRSYNEQFF.

The rearrangement links TRBV25-1 to TRBJ2-1; 10 positions match TRBD1. J was trimmed by 0 bases and V by 4 bases; bases with no gene match: 3. The CDR3 is 16 residues long. Germline V lookup: CDR1 MGHDK, CDR2 SYGVNS. CDR3 protein: CASSGGQGFSYNEQFF. The CDR3 bases are TGTGCCAGCAGTGGGGGACAGGGGTTCTCCTACAATGAGCAGTTCTTC.

This rearrangement joins TRBV25-1 to TRBJ2-7; D gene ambiguous. The germline V gene encodes CDR1 MGHDK and CDR2 SYGVNS. This CDR3 has 16 residues. With 2 bases removed from V and 0 bases from J, the gap between germline ends came to 14 bases. CDR3 sequence reads: CASSEPLWPGSYEQYF. In DNA form, the CDR3 reads TGTGCCAGCAGTGAACCCCTTTGGCCAGGCTCCTACGAGCAGTACTTC.

In this sample, this clonotype turned up a few times. The chain recombines TRBV28 with TRBJ1-2; tentatively, D is TRBD1 (6 bases). The CDR3 is 15 amino acids. Per germline, CDR1 MDHEN and CDR2 SYDVKM. Deletions cut 5 bases from V and 4 bases from J, with 17 bases between. DNA for the CDR3: TGTGCCAGCAGTCCCGACGACAGGCCCTTCTATGGCTACACCTTC. Its protein product is CASSPDDRPFYGYTF.

V is TRBV4-2 and J is TRBJ2-7; D perhaps matches TRBD1 (6 bases). Germline values: CDR1 LGHNA, CDR2 YNFKEQ. The CDR3 covers 15 residues. V was shortened by 1 base and J by 0 bases, with 10 bases between the two germline ends. The DNA of the CDR3 is TGTGCCAGCAGCCAAGCTAGACAGGTCTCCTACGAGCAGTACTTC. Translating it yields CASSQARQVSYEQYF.

The sample holds a few counts of this clonotype. CDR3: CASSALGALDTEAFF. The CDR3 DNA is TGTGCCAGCAGCGCCCTCGGGGCGCTAGACACTGAAGCTTTCTTT. The chain employs TRBV13 and TRBJ1-1; tentatively, D is TRBD1 (5 bases). There are 15 residues in the CDR3. Germline loops: CDR1 PRHDT, CDR2 FYEKMQ (reference sequence). Trimming stripped 5 bases from V and 3 bases from J, with 16 bases between. Based on the CDR3 plus reference TRBV13 and TRBJ1-1, the full variable domain is AAGVIQSPRHLIKEKRETATLKCYPIPRHDTVYWYQQGPGQDPQFLISFYEKMQSDKGSIPDRFSAQQFSDYHSELNMSSLELGDSALYFCASSALGALDTEAFFGQGTRLTVV.

The V call is TRBV20-1, the J call TRBJ1-2; TRBD1 is a possible D gene (6 bases). V lost 6 bases to trimming and J lost 7 bases, with 15 bases between them. There are 12 residues in the CDR3. The germline gives CDR1 DFQATT, CDR2 SNEGSKA (reference sequence). The CDR3 region is CSAASQGGGYTF. DNA for the CDR3: TGCAGTGCGGCCTCACAGGGCGGTGGCTACACCTTC.

This clonotype was seen more than once but under ten times. The CDR3 loop is CASSLGAGKNSPLHF. The CDR3, as DNA: TGCGCCAGCAGCTTGGGGGCAGGGAAGAATTCACCCCTCCACTTT. J is TRBJ1-6 and V is TRBV5-1; D may be TRBD1 (5 bases). Germline-derived CDR1 and CDR2 are SGHRS and YFSETQ. Trimming took 0 bases from V and 7 from J, leaving 11 bases between them. This CDR3 spans 15 amino acids. Drawing the rest from reference TRBV5-1 and TRBJ1-6, the complete variable domain is KAGVTQTPRYLIKTRGQQVTLSCSPISGHRSVSWYQQTPGQGLQFLFEYFSETQRNKGNFPGRFSGRQFSNSRSEMNVSTLELGDSALYLCASSLGAGKNSPLHFGNGTRLTVT.

This clonotype has a count of ten or more. This rearrangement joins TRBV27 to TRBJ1-1; D gene uncertain. The CDR3 extends over 14 amino acids. Trimming shortened V by 0 bases and J by 1 base, and 6 bases separated the two germline ends. Germline assignment: CDR1 MNHEY and CDR2 SMNVEV (reference sequence). CDR3 residues: CASSLSRANTEAFF. The CDR3 DNA reads as TGTGCCAGCAGTTTATCGCGGGCGAACACTGAAGCTTTCTTT.

This clonotype was found a few times. This rearrangement joins TRBV7-2 to TRBJ2-6; D call uncertain. This CDR3 contains 14 residues. V was shortened by 4 bases and J by 2 bases, with 6 bases between the two germline ends. Germline values: CDR1 SGHTA, CDR2 FQGNSA. The CDR3 reads CASSYTTGANVLTF. CDR3 nucleotide sequence: TGTGCCAGCAGCTATACCACTGGGGCCAACGTCCTGACTTTC.

The chain has TRBV6-2 or TRBV6-3 and TRBJ2-1; D may be TRBD2 (7 bases). The CDR3 contains 13 residues. CDR1 and CDR2 (germline): MNHEY, SVGEGT. The V end lost 4 bases, the J end lost 9 bases, and 13 bases lay between the germline ends. CDR3 sequence: CASSFGRTVEQFF. The CDR3 region has the DNA TGTGCCAGCAGTTTCGGGAGGACAGTTGAGCAGTTCTTC.

There are a few counts of this clonotype. This sequence joins TRBV10-3 and TRBJ1-1; D is undetermined. CDR1 and CDR2 from the germline V gene are ENHRY and SYGVKD. V was shortened by 7 bases and J by 8 bases, with 14 bases between the two germline ends. The CDR3 consists of 12 residues. In nucleotides, the CDR3 is TGTGCCATCACCCCGGACGGGGAGGAAGCTTTCTTT. Its translation: CAITPDGEEAFF.

The chain uses TRBV2 and TRBJ1-2; 7 nucleotides match TRBD1. The CDR3 contains 15 residues. V was clipped by 0 bases and J by 8 bases; unmatched bases: 9. CDR1 and CDR2 from the germline V gene are SNHLY and FYNNEI. DNA for the CDR3: TGTGCCAGCAGTGAAGCCCAGGGGGGGAACGAAGGCTACACCTTC. It codes for CASSEAQGGNEGYTF.

This clonotype showed up just a few times. The rearrangement links TRBV29-1 to TRBJ2-1; tentative D call: TRBD2 (6 bases). TRBJ2-7 explains the end of the DNA better; the J call may be wrong. The germline CDR1 and CDR2 sequences are SQVTM and ANQGSEA. CDR3 size: 15 residues. DNA for the CDR3: TGCAGCGTTGAGGGACGGGAGTTTTCCTACAATGAGCAGTACTTC. This encodes CSVEGREFSYNEQYF.

The rearrangement joins TRBV3-1 to TRBJ1-1, with D maybe TRBD1 (5 bases). Germline V gene sequence: CDR1 LGHDT, CDR2 YNNKEL (reference sequence). This CDR3 is 16 amino acids long. Trimming cost V 0 bases and J 5 bases, with 16 bases left between them. CDR3 sequence reads: CASSQDLGRVGTEAFF. The CDR3 DNA is TGTGCCAGCAGCCAAGATCTTGGCAGGGTGGGGACTGAAGCTTTCTTT.

This clonotype was detected a few times. The CDR3 DNA sequence: TGTGCCAGCAGCTTAGACAGGGGAGTGCAAGAAGAGACCCAGTACTTC. Translation: CASSLDRGVQEETQYF. The chain is built from TRBV28 and TRBJ2-5; 8 nucleotides agree with TRBD1. CDR3 length: 16 residues. CDR1 is MDHEN, CDR2 SYDVKM, per germline. The V gene end was trimmed by 6 bases and the J gene end by 3 bases; junction bases not matched to a gene: 12.

In its sample, this clonotype was seen a few times. The rearrangement joins TRBV24-1 to TRBJ2-5; TRBD1 is a possible D gene (5 bases). Germline CDR1 is KGHDR and CDR2 is SFDVKD. This CDR3 is built from 15 residues. Trimming shortened V by 4 bases and J by 1 base, and 12 bases separated the two germline ends. The CDR3 DNA sequence: TGTGCCACCAGTGACCCTGGACAAGGCCAAGAGACCCAGTACTTC. Protein: CATSDPGQGQETQYF.

A few counts support this clonotype. CDR3 DNA sequence: TGTGCCAGCAGTCCCCAACGACAGGGCAATGAGCAGTTCTTC. It is translated as CASSPQRQGNEQFF. The J gene is TRBJ2-1, the V gene TRBV27; 7 bases are shared with TRBD1. CDR1 and CDR2 (germline): MNHEY, SMNVEV (reference sequence). The V gene end was trimmed by 5 bases and the J gene end by 6 bases; junction bases not matched to a gene: 7. The CDR3 has 14 amino acids.